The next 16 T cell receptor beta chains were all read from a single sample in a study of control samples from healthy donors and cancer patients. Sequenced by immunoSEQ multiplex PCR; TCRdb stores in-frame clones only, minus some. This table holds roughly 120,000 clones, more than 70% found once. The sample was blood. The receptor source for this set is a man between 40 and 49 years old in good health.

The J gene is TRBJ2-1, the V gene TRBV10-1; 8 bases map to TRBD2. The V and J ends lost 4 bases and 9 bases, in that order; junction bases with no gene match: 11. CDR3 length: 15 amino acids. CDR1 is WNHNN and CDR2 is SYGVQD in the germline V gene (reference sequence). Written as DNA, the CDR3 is TGCGCCAGCAGTGGTTTCGGCGGGGGGTCGGGTGAGCAGTTCTTC. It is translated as CASSGFGGGSGEQFF.

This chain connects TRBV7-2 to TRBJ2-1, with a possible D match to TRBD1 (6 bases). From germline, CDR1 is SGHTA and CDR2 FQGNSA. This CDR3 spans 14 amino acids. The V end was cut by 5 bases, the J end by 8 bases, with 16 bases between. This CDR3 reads CASSPWEQGDEQFF. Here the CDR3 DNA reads TGTGCCAGCAGCCCATGGGAACAGGGAGATGAGCAGTTCTTC.

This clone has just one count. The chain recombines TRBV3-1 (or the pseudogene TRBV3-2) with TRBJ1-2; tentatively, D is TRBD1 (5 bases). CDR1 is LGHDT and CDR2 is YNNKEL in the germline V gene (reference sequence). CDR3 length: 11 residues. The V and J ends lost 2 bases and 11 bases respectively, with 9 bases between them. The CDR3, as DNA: TGTGCCAGCAGCCAATCCAGGGTTTACACCTTC. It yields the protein CASSQSRVYTF.

The CDR3 DNA reads TGTGCCAGCAGCCAGGCAGGGACAGGGGCTAACTATGGCTACACCTTC. Amino acids: CASSQAGTGANYGYTF. This chain connects TRBV4-2 to TRBJ1-2, with 10 bases aligning to TRBD1. Germline CDR1 and CDR2: LGHNA and YNFKEQ. Losses at the gene ends were 3 bases for V and 0 bases for J; bases not matched to a gene: 4. The CDR3 is made up of 16 amino acids.

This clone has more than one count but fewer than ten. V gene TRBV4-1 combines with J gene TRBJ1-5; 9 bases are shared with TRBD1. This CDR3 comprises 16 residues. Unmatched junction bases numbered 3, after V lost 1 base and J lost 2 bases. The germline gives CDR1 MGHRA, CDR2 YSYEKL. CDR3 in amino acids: CASSQAWTGGNQPQHF. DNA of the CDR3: TGCGCCAGCAGCCAAGCTTGGACAGGGGGCAATCAGCCCCAGCATTTT.

CDR3 loop: CASSQAGTGPYEQYF. The CDR3 nucleotides are TGTGCCAGCAGCCAAGCCGGGACAGGGCCCTACGAGCAGTACTTC. The chain recombines TRBV3-1 (or the pseudogene TRBV3-2) with TRBJ2-7, with 9 bases aligning to TRBD1. V dropped 1 base and J dropped 2; count of bases not matched to a gene: 3. The CDR3 totals 15 residues. Germline lookup yields CDR1 LGHDT and CDR2 YNNKEL (reference sequence).

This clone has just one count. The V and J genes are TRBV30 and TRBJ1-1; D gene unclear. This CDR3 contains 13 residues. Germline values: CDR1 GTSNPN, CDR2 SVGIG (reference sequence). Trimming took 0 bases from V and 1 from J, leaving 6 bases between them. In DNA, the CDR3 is TGTGCCTGGAGTGTCGAGGAGAACACTGAAGCTTTCTTT. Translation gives CAWSVEENTEAFF.

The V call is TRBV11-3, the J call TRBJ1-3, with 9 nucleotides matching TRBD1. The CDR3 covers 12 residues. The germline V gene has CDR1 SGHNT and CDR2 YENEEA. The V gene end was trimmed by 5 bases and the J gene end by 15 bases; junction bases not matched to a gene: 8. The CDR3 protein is CASSVSGTGRYF. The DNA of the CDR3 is TGTGCCAGCAGCGTTTCCGGGACAGGGAGATATTTT.

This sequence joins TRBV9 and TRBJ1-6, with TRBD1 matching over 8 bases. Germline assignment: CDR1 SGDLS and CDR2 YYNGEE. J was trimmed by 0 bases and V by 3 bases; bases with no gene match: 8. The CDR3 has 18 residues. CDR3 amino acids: CASSADTGGRSYNSPLHF. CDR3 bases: TGTGCCAGCAGCGCCGACACAGGGGGACGCTCCTATAATTCACCCCTCCACTTT. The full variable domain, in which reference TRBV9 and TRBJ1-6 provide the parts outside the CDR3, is DSGVTQTPKHLITATGQRVTLRCSPRSGDLSVYWYQQSLDQGLQFLIQYYNGEERAKGNILERFSAQQFPDLHSELNLSSLELGDSALYFCASSADTGGRSYNSPLHFGNGTRLTVT.

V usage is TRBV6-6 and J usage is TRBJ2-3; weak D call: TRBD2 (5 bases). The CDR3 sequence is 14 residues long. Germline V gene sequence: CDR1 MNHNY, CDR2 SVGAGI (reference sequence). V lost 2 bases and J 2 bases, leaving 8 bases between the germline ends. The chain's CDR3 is CASSYGLDTDTQYF. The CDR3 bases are TGTGCCAGCAGTTACGGACTTGACACAGATACGCAGTATTTT.

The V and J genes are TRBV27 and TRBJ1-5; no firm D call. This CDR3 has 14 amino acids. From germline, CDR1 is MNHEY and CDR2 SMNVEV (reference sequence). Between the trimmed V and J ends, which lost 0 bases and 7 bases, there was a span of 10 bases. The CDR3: CASSLSSIGQPQHF. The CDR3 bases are TGTGCCAGCAGTTTATCCTCCATCGGGCAGCCCCAGCATTTT.

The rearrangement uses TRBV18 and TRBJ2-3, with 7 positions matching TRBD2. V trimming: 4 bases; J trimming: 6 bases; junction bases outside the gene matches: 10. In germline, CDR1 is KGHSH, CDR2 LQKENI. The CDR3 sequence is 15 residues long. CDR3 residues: CASSQVGSGGDTQYF. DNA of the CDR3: TGTGCCAGCTCACAGGTCGGATCGGGGGGTGATACGCAGTATTTT.

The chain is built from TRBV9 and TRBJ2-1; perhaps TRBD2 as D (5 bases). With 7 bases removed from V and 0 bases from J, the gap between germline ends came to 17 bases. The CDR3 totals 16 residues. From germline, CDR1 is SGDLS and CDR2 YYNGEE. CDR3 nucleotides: TGTGCCAGCGACCTAGGGAGCGGAGCCTCCTACAATGAGCAGTTCTTC. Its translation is CASDLGSGASYNEQFF. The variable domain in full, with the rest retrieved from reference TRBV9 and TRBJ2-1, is DSGVTQTPKHLITATGQRVTLRCSPRSGDLSVYWYQQSLDQGLQFLIQYYNGEERAKGNILERFSAQQFPDLHSELNLSSLELGDSALYFCASDLGSGASYNEQFFGPGTRLTVL.

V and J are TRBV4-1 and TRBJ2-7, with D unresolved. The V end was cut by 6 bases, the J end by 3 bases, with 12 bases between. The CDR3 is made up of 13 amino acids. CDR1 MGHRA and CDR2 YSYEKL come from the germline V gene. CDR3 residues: CASSFLEGYEQYF. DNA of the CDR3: TGCGCCAGCAGTTTCCTTGAAGGCTACGAGCAGTACTTC.

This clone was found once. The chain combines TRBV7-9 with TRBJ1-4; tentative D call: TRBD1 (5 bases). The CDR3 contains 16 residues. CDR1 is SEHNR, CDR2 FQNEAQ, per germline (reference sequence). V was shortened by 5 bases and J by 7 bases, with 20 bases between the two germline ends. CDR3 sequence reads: CASSPPFAGRGEKLFF. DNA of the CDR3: TGTGCCAGCAGCCCACCGTTTGCGGGGCGGGGTGAAAAACTGTTTTTT.

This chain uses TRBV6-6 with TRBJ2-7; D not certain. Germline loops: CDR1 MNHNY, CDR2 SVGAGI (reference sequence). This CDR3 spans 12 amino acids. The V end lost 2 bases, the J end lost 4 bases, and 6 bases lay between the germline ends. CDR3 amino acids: CASSYGLYEQYF. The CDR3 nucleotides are TGTGCCAGCAGTTACGGGCTGTACGAGCAGTACTTC.